The 32 T cell receptor beta chains below all came from one sample that was sequenced in a study of cytomegalovirus exposure and HLA in healthy donors. Assay: immunoSEQ multiplex PCR; the TCRdb copy retains only in-frame clones and omits some. The table records 80,000 to 90,000 clones, roughly 96% of them present only once. Specimen: PBMCs. Receptor source: a young man in good health and CMV-seronegative.

This sequence joins TRBV27 and TRBJ2-1; TRBD1 agrees at 7 bases. CDR1 is MNHEY and CDR2 is SMNVEV in the germline V gene (reference sequence). J was trimmed by 8 bases and V by 5 bases; bases with no gene match: 6. The CDR3 covers 13 residues. This CDR3 is CASSHYQGDEQFF. The DNA for the CDR3 is TGTGCCAGCAGTCACTACCAGGGGGATGAGCAGTTCTTC.

The gene calls are TRBV11-2 and TRBJ2-5; TRBD2 is a possible D gene (6 bases). Trimming stripped 5 bases from V and 5 bases from J, with 18 bases between. Germline V gene data show CDR1 as SGHAT and CDR2 as FQNNGV. The CDR3 totals 15 residues. The DNA for the CDR3 is TGTGCCAGCAGCCGAAGTCGGGGGAACGAGGAGACCCAGTACTTC. Residues: CASSRSRGNEETQYF.

This sequence joins TRBV7-9 and TRBJ1-3, with D perhaps matching TRBD1 (6 bases). Looked up from germline, CDR1 is SEHNR and CDR2 is FQNEAQ (reference sequence). The CDR3 runs to 14 residues. The ends were cut back, 5 bases at V and 4 bases at J, with 12 bases in the middle. The CDR3 spells CASSVSGVGNTIYF. The CDR3 nucleotides are TGTGCCAGCAGCGTATCAGGGGTCGGAAACACCATATATTTT.

J is TRBJ2-1 and V is TRBV18, with 8 bases identical to TRBD2. With 2 bases clipped from V and 10 bases from J, the junction kept 4 bases outside the gene matches. The CDR3 totals 13 residues. Germline CDR1 is KGHSH and CDR2 is LQKENI. The DNA for the CDR3 is TGTGCCAGCTCACCAGGACTAGCCGGCGAGCAGTTCTTC. Its protein product is CASSPGLAGEQFF.

V is TRBV5-1 and J is TRBJ2-5; D may be TRBD1 (5 bases). In germline, CDR1 is SGHRS, CDR2 YFSETQ. The CDR3 contains 15 residues. Trimming shortened V by 4 bases and J by 2 bases, and 15 bases separated the two germline ends. Here the CDR3 reads CASSLQGYEQETQYF. For the CDR3, the DNA is TGCGCCAGCAGCCTGCAGGGCTACGAACAAGAGACCCAGTACTTC.

The chain is built from TRBV29-1 and TRBJ2-3, with TRBD2 matching 12 bases. Trimming took 3 bases from V and 4 from J; bases not matched to a gene: 8. Germline lookup yields CDR1 SQVTM and CDR2 ANQGSEA. The CDR3 runs to 16 residues. CDR3 nucleotides: TGCAGCGTTGATGGGGCTAGCGGGAGGGCCTCAGATACGCAGTATTTT. This codes for CSVDGASGRASDTQYF.

The DNA for the CDR3 is TGTGCCAGCAGCACCCCGGGACAAGCAACTAATGAAAAACTGTTTTTT. The encoded protein is CASSTPGQATNEKLFF. The chain combines TRBV5-5 with TRBJ1-4; tentative D call: TRBD1 (6 bases). CDR1 is SGHKS, CDR2 YYEKEE, per germline (reference sequence). CDR3 length: 16 residues. V lost 4 bases, J lost 0 bases, and 13 bases lay in between.

This sequence joins TRBV18 and TRBJ2-2; the D gene is possibly TRBD1 (5 bases). The CDR3 sequence is 14 residues long. CDR1 and CDR2 (germline): KGHSH, LQKENI. The germline V and J ends were trimmed by 6 bases and 7 bases, with 15 bases remaining between them. CDR3: CASSPMPQGGELFF. In DNA, the CDR3 is TGTGCCAGCTCCCCCATGCCTCAGGGCGGGGAGCTGTTTTTT. The full variable domain, its missing parts supplied by reference TRBV18 and TRBJ2-2, is NAGVMQNPRHLVRRRGQEARLRCSPMKGHSHVYWYRQLPEEGLKFMVYLQKENIIDESGMPKERFSAEFPKEGPSILRIQQVVRGDSAAYFCASSPMPQGGELFFGEGSRLTVL.

The V gene is TRBV2, the J gene TRBJ2-1; 9 bases are shared with TRBD2. Germline trimming cut 2 bases from V and 9 bases from J; bases unmatched to any gene: 11. This CDR3 is built from 16 residues. Germline CDR1 and CDR2: SNHLY and FYNNEI. The CDR3 region is CASSELAGISTGEQFF. In nucleotides, the CDR3 is TGTGCCAGCAGTGAACTAGCGGGAATCTCTACCGGTGAGCAGTTCTTC.

The chain joins TRBV27 to TRBJ2-7; D is perhaps TRBD2 (5 bases). The CDR3 length is 16 residues. V lost 4 bases and J 0 bases, leaving 16 bases between the germline ends. Per germline, CDR1 MNHEY and CDR2 SMNVEV (reference sequence). This chain's CDR3 is CASSSGNTILSYEQYF. CDR3 coding DNA: TGTGCCAGCAGTTCCGGGAACACCATCCTCTCCTACGAGCAGTACTTC.

This clone has only a few counts. The chain is built from TRBV5-1 and TRBJ1-4, with TRBD1 matching over 10 bases. V trimming: 0 bases; J trimming: 8 bases; junction bases outside the gene matches: 4. In germline, CDR1 is SGHRS, CDR2 YFSETQ. The CDR3 is made up of 15 amino acids. The CDR3 loop reads CASSLAGGQGEKLFF. The CDR3, as DNA: TGCGCCAGCAGCTTGGCCGGGGGACAGGGGGAAAAACTGTTTTTT.

The chain couples TRBV5-4 to TRBJ1-2; D is possibly TRBD1 (6 bases). V was cut by 4 bases and J by 5 bases, with 18 bases left in between. In germline, CDR1 is SGHNT, CDR2 YYREEE (reference sequence). CDR3 length equals 15 residues. This chain's CDR3 is CASSREQGSGYGYTF. The CDR3 DNA reads TGTGCCAGCAGCAGGGAACAGGGTTCCGGATATGGCTACACCTTC.

The chain joins TRBV9 to TRBJ1-5, with 7 bases aligning to TRBD1. Germline V CDR1 and CDR2: SGDLS, YYNGEE. The trim removed 3 bases at V and 5 bases at J, leaving 8 bases unmatched. The CDR3 consists of 15 residues. This chain's CDR3 is CASSAGTETYQPQHF. In nucleotides, the CDR3 is TGTGCCAGCAGCGCGGGGACAGAGACCTATCAGCCCCAGCATTTT. The whole variable domain, remainder taken from reference TRBV9 and TRBJ1-5, is DSGVTQTPKHLITATGQRVTLRCSPRSGDLSVYWYQQSLDQGLQFLIQYYNGEERAKGNILERFSAQQFPDLHSELNLSSLELGDSALYFCASSAGTETYQPQHFGDGTRLSIL.

V gene TRBV28 combines with J gene TRBJ1-2; 7 bases line up with TRBD1. The CDR3 extends over 14 amino acids. Germline V gives CDR1 MDHEN, CDR2 SYDVKM. V was clipped by 8 bases and J by 4 bases; unmatched bases: 10. The CDR3 nucleotides are TGTGCCAGCCTAGACAGGGAGACCGTCTATGGCTACACCTTC. This gives the protein CASLDRETVYGYTF.

The rearrangement uses TRBV11-3 and TRBJ2-7; D ambiguous. The CDR3 sequence is 13 residues long. Trimming stripped 3 bases from V and 0 bases from J, with 6 bases between. Germline loops: CDR1 SGHNT, CDR2 YENEEA. CDR3 sequence: CASSFLGSYEQYV. Here the CDR3 DNA reads TGTGCCAGCAGCTTCCTAGGCTCCTACGAGCAGTACGTC.

CDR3 in amino acids: CASSLVGWTGVAGELFF. The CDR3 DNA follows: TGTGCCAGCAGCTTAGTCGGATGGACAGGGGTGGCCGGGGAGCTGTTTTTT. V and J are TRBV7-2 and TRBJ2-2; TRBD1 matches at 9 bases. V gave up 1 base and J gave up 6 bases; unmatched junction bases: 9. Germline V gene data show CDR1 as SGHTA and CDR2 as FQGNSA. The CDR3 is 17 residues long.

The rearrangement uses TRBV7-2 and TRBJ1-2; D remains unclear. Trimming removed 1 base at V and 3 bases at J, with 9 bases between. CDR1 is SGHTA and CDR2 is FQGNSA in the germline V gene. CDR3 length equals 14 residues. DNA of the CDR3: TGTGCCAGCAGCTTAGGGTGGGCAGACTATGGCTACACCTTC. Residues: CASSLGWADYGYTF.

Regarding this clone: Mismatch with germline at one junction end may stem from a read error. V is TRBV7-7 and J is TRBJ2-5, with TRBD1 identical over 9 bases. This CDR3 has 15 residues. The germline V gene has CDR1 SSHAT and CDR2 FNYEAQ (reference sequence). CDR3 sequence (DNA): TGTGCTAGCAGGCAAGGGACAGGGACTTTAGAGACCCAGTACTTC. It yields the protein CASRQGTGTLETQYF.

The chain uses TRBV5-1 and TRBJ1-1, with TRBD1 matching 9 bases. With V trimmed by 0 bases and J by 6 bases, 9 bases remained unmatched. Germline-derived CDR1 and CDR2 are SGHRS and YFSETQ. The CDR3 is 16 residues long. Here the CDR3 DNA reads TGCGCCAGCAGCTTGGCACAGGGGGCAGATCTCGCTGAAGCTTTCTTT. The encoded protein is CASSLAQGADLAEAFF.

The rearrangement uses TRBV18 and TRBJ2-5, with D uncertain. Trimming cost V 6 bases and J 1 base, with 15 bases left between them. Germline V CDR1 and CDR2: KGHSH, LQKENI. The CDR3 is made up of 15 amino acids. The CDR3 DNA sequence: TGTGCCAGCTCCCCCTCTAGAACCTCCCAAGAGACCCAGTACTTC. It translates to CASSPSRTSQETQYF.

The CDR3 here is CASSRDRFMNTEAFF. In DNA, the CDR3 is TGTGCCAGCAGCCGGGACAGGTTCATGAACACTGAAGCTTTCTTT. This chain joins TRBV7-2 and TRBJ1-1, with TRBD1 identical over 8 bases. This CDR3 region has 15 residues. V was clipped by 5 bases and J by 0 bases; unmatched bases: 5. Germline values: CDR1 SGHTA, CDR2 FQGNSA.

This chain uses TRBV27 with TRBJ2-7, with a tentative D call TRBD1 (5 bases). CDR3 length: 14 residues. CDR1 is MNHEY and CDR2 is SMNVEV in the germline V gene (reference sequence). V lost 7 bases and J 2 bases, leaving 15 bases between the germline ends. CDR3 nucleotide sequence: TGTGCCAGCACCTCAGACAGTATGACCTACGAGCAGTACGTC. It translates to CASTSDSMTYEQYV.

The V and J genes are TRBV7-9 and TRBJ2-3; 8 bases line up with TRBD1. The CDR3 runs to 16 residues. With 5 bases clipped from V and 1 base from J, the junction kept 8 bases outside the gene matches. Germline CDR1 reads SEHNR; CDR2 reads FQNEAQ (reference sequence). The CDR3: CASSPRGLLGTDTQYF. CDR3 DNA: TGTGCCAGCAGCCCCAGGGGGCTGCTGGGCACAGATACGCAGTATTTT.

This clone was seen a single time. The genes are TRBV21-1 and TRBJ2-7; the D call in the table, TRBD1, was not verified against the DNA. TRBV21-1 is termed a pseudogene. CDR3 length equals 14 residues. The CDR3 sequence: CASSKGQGWNEQYV. The CDR3 bases are TGTGCCAGCAGCAAAGGGCAGGGATGGAACGAGCAGTACGTC.

This rearrangement joins TRBV7-9 to TRBJ2-2; 8 bases are shared with TRBD2. The CDR3 has 18 amino acids. Losses at the gene ends were 2 bases for V and 6 bases for J; bases not matched to a gene: 14. The germline V gene encodes CDR1 SEHNR and CDR2 FQNEAQ (reference sequence). The CDR3 DNA is TGTGCCAGCAGCTTATCCGGGCGGGGGGCGATTTCATCCGGGGAGCTGTTTTTT. This gives the protein CASSLSGRGAISSGELFF.

J is TRBJ2-7 and V is TRBV28; a weak D match, TRBD1 (5 bases). The V and J ends lost 2 bases and 6 bases respectively, with 14 bases between them. CDR3 length: 14 amino acids. Germline V gene data show CDR1 as MDHEN and CDR2 as SYDVKM. CDR3 DNA: TGTGCCAGCAGTTTAGCGACAGTTTCTCTCGAGCAGTACTTC. It yields the protein CASSLATVSLEQYF.

This sequence joins TRBV10-3 and TRBJ1-4; 11 bases align to TRBD1. The V gene's germline CDR1 is ENHRY and CDR2 SYGVKD. The CDR3 contains 18 residues. V lost 6 bases to trimming and J lost 0 bases; unmatched junction nucleotides: 9. CDR3 nucleotides: TGTGCCATCAGCCCAGGGACAGGGGGGGATGCAACTAATGAAAAACTGTTTTTT. Translating gives CAISPGTGGDATNEKLFF.

V gene TRBV7-9 combines with J gene TRBJ1-1; perhaps TRBD1 as D (5 bases). With 5 bases removed from V and 4 bases from J, the gap between germline ends came to 17 bases. CDR3 size: 15 residues. Germline CDR1 and CDR2: SEHNR and FQNEAQ (reference sequence). CDR3: CASSPPTVWGTEAFF. The CDR3 bases are TGTGCCAGCAGCCCCCCGACAGTCTGGGGCACTGAAGCTTTCTTT.

This chain connects TRBV5-4 to TRBJ2-1; TRBD2 agrees at 9 bases. In germline, CDR1 is SGHNT, CDR2 YYREEE (reference sequence). The CDR3 extends over 15 amino acids. V was clipped by 4 bases and J by 6 bases; unmatched bases: 8. DNA for the CDR3: TGTGCCAGCAGCCTCGAGCGGGAGGTACGCAATGAGCAGTTCTTC. Its protein product is CASSLEREVRNEQFF.

The rearrangement uses TRBV11-3 and TRBJ2-1; TRBD2 aligns across 11 bases. The CDR3 is made up of 17 amino acids. CDR1 and CDR2 (germline): SGHNT, YENEEA. With V trimmed by 0 bases and J by 6 bases, 7 bases remained unmatched. The CDR3 DNA sequence: TGTGCCAGCAGCTTAGATTCTAGCGGGAGGCCCCTCAATGAGCAGTTCTTC. Translating gives CASSLDSSGRPLNEQFF.

V is TRBV25-1 and J is TRBJ2-5, with a weak D call TRBD1 (6 bases). Trimming took 3 bases from V and 1 from J, leaving 12 bases between them. Germline lookup yields CDR1 MGHDK and CDR2 SYGVNS. The CDR3 is 15 residues long. Here the CDR3 DNA reads TGTGCCAGCAGTGAGGGGGCCTGGGGCCAAGAGACCCAGTACTTC. Translation: CASSEGAWGQETQYF.

V usage is TRBV27 and J usage is TRBJ2-2, with D possibly matching TRBD1 (5 bases). Germline loops: CDR1 MNHEY, CDR2 SMNVEV (reference sequence). This CDR3 region has 17 residues. The ends were cut back, 3 bases at V and 0 bases at J, with 14 bases in the middle. The DNA for the CDR3 is TGTGCCAGCAGTTTGGATCGTGGGGCCTCGAACACCGGGGAGCTGTTTTTT. Translating gives CASSLDRGASNTGELFF.